The text below deals with one TCR beta chain. This clone was detected once. Its antigen is currently not known. Per-nucleotide qualities are absent, and no much larger clonotype sits a single base away. To prepare the library, the immunoSEQ multiplex PCR assay was applied. Processing in the source paper ran as follows. A statistical classification framework was built to diagnose cytomegalovirus status from the catalog of TCR beta chain sequences. TCRdb took over this immuneACCESS table, retaining in-frame rearrangements with V and J assigned. Such tables are incomplete; in checked studies, under half of the missing clones stem from an unresolved V gene, and the remainder is unexplained. V and J calls and clone size are given by that table; D and trimming were obtained from the DNA. The sample profile shows 150,000 to 180,000 clones; roughly 84% of them were found once. The ten largest clones represent about 2.2% of the sample.

This sample is drawn from a study of cytomegalovirus exposure and HLA in healthy donors (TCRdb year 2017). For the study in its entirety: According to a later analysis, one platform produced both the 120 validation repertoires and the approximately 660 repertoires of the first cohort. The study aimed to test whether cataloging public T cell receptors could reveal signatures of past pathogen exposure. To predict cytomegalovirus infection status, the study combined high-throughput TCR immunosequencing, statistical association of individual TCRs with disease status, and machine learning. Along with the 666-subject first cohort, a separate validation cohort of about 110 different subjects was used. Findings and caveats that apply to the study as a whole: The study gave a list of about 150 TCR beta chains associated with cytomegalovirus. Of the cluster scores, roughly 95% were above 0 in a later analysis, which found that TCRs clustered in the first cohort also tended to co-occur in the approximately 130 validation repertoires. In both the original and validation cohorts, the classifier was reported to diagnose cytomegalovirus status with high specificity and sensitivity. A later analysis lacked HLA typing for the validation cohort, so it scored co-occurrence in that cohort across all 110 or so repertoires. The authors suggested that the approach could potentially be extended to other disease states and immunological phenotypes. Across donors, most TCR sequences were observed very rarely, whereas some public TCRs were present in many individuals. In vitro tests confirmed that a few of the cytomegalovirus-associated TCR beta chains recognize cytomegalovirus antigens.

Donors formed part of the validation cohort, which comprised 120 subjects and was distinct from the first cohort of 550 to 850 subjects. The TCR comes from a human donor in good health. Sequencing was done on a sample of PBMCs.

Here the CDR3 is given as CASSDLEGSSDTQYF. The nucleotide sequence reads as follows: TGTGCCAGCAGTGATCTTGAGGGCAGCTCAGATACGCAGTATTTT. This chain joins TRBV6-1 to TRBJ2-3; the D gene is perhaps TRBD2, from 5 matching bases. Counted from cysteine to phenylalanine, this CDR3 has 15 amino acids. Solely the CDR3 DNA is kept, with 45 bases framed from the first base. Trimming removed 3 bases from V and 4 bases from J, leaving 14 bases between the germline ends. Via the germline V gene, CDR1 is MNHNS and CDR2 SASEGT.